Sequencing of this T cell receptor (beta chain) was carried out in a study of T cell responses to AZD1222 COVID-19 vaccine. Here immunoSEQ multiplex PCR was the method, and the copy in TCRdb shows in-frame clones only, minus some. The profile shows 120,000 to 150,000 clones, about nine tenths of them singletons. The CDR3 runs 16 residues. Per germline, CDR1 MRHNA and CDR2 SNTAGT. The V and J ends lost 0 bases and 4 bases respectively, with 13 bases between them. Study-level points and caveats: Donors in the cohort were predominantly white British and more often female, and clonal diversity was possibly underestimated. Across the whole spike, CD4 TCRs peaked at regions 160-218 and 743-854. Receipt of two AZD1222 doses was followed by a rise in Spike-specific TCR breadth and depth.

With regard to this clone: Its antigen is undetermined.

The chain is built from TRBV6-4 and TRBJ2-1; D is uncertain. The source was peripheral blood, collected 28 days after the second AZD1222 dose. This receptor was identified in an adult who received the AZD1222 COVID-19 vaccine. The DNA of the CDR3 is TGTGCCAGCAGTGACTCAAGACCGGGCGATTACAATGAGCAGTTCTTC. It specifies CASSDSRPGDYNEQFF.